The 14 T cell receptor beta chains in this list originate from one sample, sequenced in a study of blood T cell repertoires in COVID-19. The method was immunoSEQ multiplex PCR; TCRdb's version includes in-frame clones alone and lacks a portion of them. The data contain 470,000 or so clones, around nine tenths of them singletons. Sequencing was performed on PBMCs or T cells enriched from blood (not recorded which). These receptors came from a woman aged 18-35 years with acute COVID-19.

The chain couples TRBV9 to TRBJ1-1; no reliable D call. V gave up 3 bases and J gave up 2 bases, with 8 bases separating them. There are 13 residues in the CDR3. CDR1 SGDLS and CDR2 YYNGEE come from the germline V gene. The CDR3 region is CASSGVLNTEAFF. Here the CDR3 DNA reads TGTGCCAGCAGCGGAGTACTAAACACTGAAGCTTTCTTT.

The chain combines TRBV3-1 (or the pseudogene TRBV3-2) with TRBJ2-7, with a possible D match to TRBD1 (6 bases). Germline CDR1 reads LGHDT; CDR2 reads YNNKEL (reference sequence). The CDR3 sequence is 12 residues long. Trimming removed 4 bases at V and 2 bases at J, with 6 bases between. Written as DNA, the CDR3 is TGTGCCAGCAGCCGGACAGCCTACGAGCAGTACTTC. It is translated as CASSRTAYEQYF.

The V gene is TRBV7-2, the J gene TRBJ1-3, with D possibly TRBD1 on 6 matching bases. V was clipped by 5 bases and J by 4 bases, with 15 bases between them. CDR3 size: 15 residues. CDR1 and CDR2 from the germline V gene are SGHTA and FQGNSA. The CDR3 loop reads CASSNPSGVGNTIYF. DNA for the CDR3: TGTGCCAGCAGCAACCCCTCAGGGGTAGGAAACACCATATATTTT.

The V gene is TRBV6-4, the J gene TRBJ2-1; 8 bases map to TRBD2. The germline CDR1 and CDR2 sequences are MRHNA and SNTAGT. The J segment lost 3 bases and the V segment lost 3 bases, leaving 13 bases of the junction unmatched. The CDR3 sequence is 18 residues long. CDR3 region: CASSESSGRPSLYNEQFF. As DNA, the CDR3 is TGTGCCAGCAGTGAATCAAGCGGGAGACCTTCTCTCTACAATGAGCAGTTCTTC.

The V and J genes are TRBV7-2 and TRBJ1-6; 7 bases align to TRBD1. CDR3 length equals 14 residues. The junction had 2 bases not matched to a gene; V was cut back by 3 bases and J by 6 bases. The germline CDR1 and CDR2 sequences are SGHTA and FQGNSA. This chain's CDR3 is CASSLTGINSPLHF. CDR3 bases: TGTGCCAGCAGCTTGACAGGGATTAATTCACCCCTCCACTTT.

This chain connects TRBV19 to TRBJ2-3; the match to TRBD2 covers 13 bases. The length of the CDR3 is 18 residues. V was clipped by 3 bases and J by 1 base; unmatched bases: 7. The germline CDR1 and CDR2 sequences are LNHDA and SQIVND (reference sequence). The CDR3: CASSIGLGLAGRTDTQYF. In nucleotides, the CDR3 is TGTGCCAGTAGTATTGGCTTGGGACTAGCGGGACGCACAGATACGCAGTATTTT.

The chain couples TRBV7-9 to TRBJ1-5; D is unresolved. V lost 0 bases and J 1 base, leaving 10 bases between the germline ends. The CDR3 totals 16 residues. Germline V gene sequence: CDR1 SEHNR, CDR2 FQNEAQ (reference sequence). The DNA of the CDR3 is TGTGCCAGCAGCTTAGCGGGAGCAGAAAGCAATCAGCCCCAGCATTTT. It yields the protein CASSLAGAESNQPQHF.

J is TRBJ1-6 and V is TRBV11-2; 7 bases map to TRBD1. The CDR3 covers 14 residues. With V trimmed by 0 bases and J by 14 bases, 7 bases remained unmatched. Germline V CDR1 and CDR2: SGHAT, FQNNGV. The CDR3 DNA follows: TGTGCCAGCAGCTTAGATCCTGACAGGGAGACCCTCCACTTT. This encodes CASSLDPDRETLHF.

The chain joins TRBV11-2 to TRBJ2-7; tentative D call: TRBD1 (6 bases). This CDR3 has 13 residues. The V end was cut by 2 bases, the J end by 2 bases, with 7 bases between. From germline, CDR1 is SGHAT and CDR2 FQNNGV. For the CDR3, the DNA is TGTGCCAGCAGCTTACGACAGGCCTACGAGCAGTACTTC. Its protein is CASSLRQAYEQYF.

The chain is built from TRBV3-1 (or the pseudogene TRBV3-2) and TRBJ2-2; 8 bases map to TRBD2. The junction had 17 bases not matched to a gene; V was cut back by 4 bases and J by 7 bases. The V gene's germline CDR1 is LGHDT and CDR2 YNNKEL (reference sequence). The CDR3 is 18 residues long. CDR3 DNA: TGTGCCAGCAGCCCCCGGACCTACAGCGGGAGCGGTGGCGGGGAGCTGTTTTTT. Translating gives CASSPRTYSGSGGGELFF.

V gene TRBV30 combines with J gene TRBJ2-5, with TRBD1 matching 7 bases. CDR1 is GTSNPN and CDR2 is SVGIG in the germline V gene (reference sequence). The CDR3 runs 14 residues. J lost 3 bases, V lost 6 bases, and 10 bases had no gene match. In DNA form, the CDR3 reads TGTGCCTGCGTTGTCCGGGACAGCAAAGAGACCCAGTACTTC. Protein product: CACVVRDSKETQYF.

The chain carries TRBV5-4 and TRBJ2-3, with TRBD2 matching 7 bases. V lost 4 bases to trimming and J lost 0 bases; unmatched junction nucleotides: 11. Germline V gives CDR1 SGHNT, CDR2 YYREEE (reference sequence). The CDR3 extends over 17 amino acids. CDR3 protein: CASSPAWRGSSTDTQYF. Here the CDR3 DNA reads TGTGCCAGCAGCCCGGCCTGGCGGGGGAGTAGCACAGATACGCAGTATTTT.

The chain employs TRBV19 and TRBJ2-6; no reliable D call. CDR3 length: 17 amino acids. Germline CDR1 and CDR2: LNHDA and SQIVND (reference sequence). V was trimmed by 5 bases and J by 0 bases, leaving 14 bases between them. CDR3 region: CASSLERVFSGANVLTF. Written as DNA, the CDR3 is TGTGCCAGTAGTCTCGAAAGAGTATTCTCTGGGGCCAACGTCCTGACTTTC.

This clone was counted once. V and J are TRBV28 and TRBJ2-2, with TRBD1 as a possible D gene (6 bases). With 4 bases removed from V and 5 bases from J, the gap between germline ends came to 8 bases. The germline CDR1 and CDR2 sequences are MDHEN and SYDVKM. The CDR3 is 13 residues long. CDR3 coding DNA: TGTGCCAGCAGTTCCACAGGGACCGGGGAGCTGTTTTTT. It codes for CASSSTGTGELFF.